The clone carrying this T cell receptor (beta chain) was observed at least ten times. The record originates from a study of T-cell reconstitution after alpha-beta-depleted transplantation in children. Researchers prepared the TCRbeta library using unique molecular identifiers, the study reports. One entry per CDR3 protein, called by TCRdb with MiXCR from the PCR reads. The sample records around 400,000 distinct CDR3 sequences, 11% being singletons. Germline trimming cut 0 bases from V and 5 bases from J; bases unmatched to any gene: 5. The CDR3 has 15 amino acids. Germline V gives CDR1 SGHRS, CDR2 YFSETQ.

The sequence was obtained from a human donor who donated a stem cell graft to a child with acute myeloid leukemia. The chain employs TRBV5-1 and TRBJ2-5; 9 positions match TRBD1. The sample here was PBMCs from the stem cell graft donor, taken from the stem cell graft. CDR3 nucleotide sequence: TGCGCCAGCAGCTTGGCGGGACAGGGTGGCGAGACCCAGTACTTC. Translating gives CASSLAGQGGETQYF.